Each of the 31 T cell receptor beta chains below was sequenced from the same sample in a study of T cell repertoires in cytomegalovirus infection. For these receptors, no antigen is known. From the reads, TCRdb called clonotypes with MiXCR, one entry per CDR3 protein. The table has roughly 990,000 distinct CDR3 sequences, about 33% seen once. Specimen: cultured CD8+ T cells from PBMCs, collected from culture after CMV antigen stimulation. These receptors were obtained from a human donor in good health (CMV status not recorded). Some clones in this sample may be carry-over from other donors' samples.

This clonotype was picked up a small number of times. The rearrangement joins TRBV6-1 to TRBJ2-2; 8 bases match TRBD2. V was clipped by 4 bases and J by 2 bases; unmatched bases: 12. The CDR3 loop spans 18 amino acids. Germline V gene lookup returns CDR1 MNHNS and CDR2 SASEGT. The CDR3 region has the DNA TGTGCCAGCAGTGGGGCAGCGGGGGAATTATTCAACACCGGGGAGCTGTTTTTT. Translating it yields CASSGAAGELFNTGELFF.

In this sample, this clonotype turned up many times. The chain's CDR3 is CASSLRSHRKETQYF. CDR3 DNA sequence: TGTGCCAGCAGCTTACGGTCTCACAGAAAAGAGACCCAGTACTTC. The rearrangement uses TRBV7-2 and TRBJ2-5, with D uncertain. Germline lookup yields CDR1 SGHTA and CDR2 FQGNSA. CDR3 length equals 15 residues. V lost 2 bases to trimming and J lost 3 bases, with 13 bases between them.

V is TRBV10-3 and J is TRBJ2-2; TRBD1 aligns across 11 bases. V shed 10 bases and J 7 bases; nucleotides not matched to a gene: 5. This CDR3 has 13 amino acids. From germline, CDR1 is ENHRY and CDR2 SYGVKD. The CDR3 reads CASGTGGIGELFF. The CDR3 nucleotides are TGTGCCAGTGGGACAGGGGGTATCGGGGAGCTGTTTTTT.

As to this clonotype: At one end, the junction sequence differs from germline, possibly due to a read error. V gene TRBV4-1 combines with J gene TRBJ1-2, with a weak D call TRBD1 (5 bases). This CDR3 is built from 15 residues. CDR1 MGHRA and CDR2 YSYEKL come from the germline V gene. This chain's CDR3 is CASSQEAGWGYGYTF. The CDR3 DNA is TGCGCCAGCAGCCAAGAAGCCGGTTGGGGCTATGGATACACCTTC.

As to this clonotype: Being one base from a much bigger clone, this may be a read error. J is TRBJ2-3 and V is TRBV7-8; D gene unclear. The CDR3 has 16 residues. V dropped 1 base and J dropped 1 base, with 12 bases sitting between them. Germline V gene data show CDR1 as SGHVS and CDR2 as FQNEAQ. The CDR3: CASSLVPVERTDTQYF. The CDR3 DNA is TGTGCCAGCAGCTTAGTACCAGTGGAGCGCACAGATACGCAGTATTTT.

This sequence joins TRBV29-1 and TRBJ2-7, with 7 bases that match TRBD1. The germline V gene encodes CDR1 SQVTM and CDR2 ANQGSEA. The CDR3 sequence is 15 residues long. After removal of 6 bases from V and 2 bases from J, the junction contained 13 bases not matched to a gene. Here the CDR3 reads CSVTPGGQETYEQYF. The CDR3 nucleotides read TGCAGCGTCACGCCCGGCGGACAGGAAACCTACGAGCAGTACTTC.

This clonotype turned up a few times. This chain uses TRBV7-9 with TRBJ2-3, with 7 bases aligning to TRBD1. Germline-derived CDR1 and CDR2 are SEHNR and FQNEAQ (reference sequence). The junction had 4 bases not matched to a gene; V was cut back by 4 bases and J by 0 bases. There are 15 residues in the CDR3. CDR3 sequence reads: CASSSGQTSTDTQYF. In DNA form, the CDR3 reads TGTGCCAGCAGCTCGGGACAGACTAGCACAGATACGCAGTATTTT.

The J gene is TRBJ2-1, the V gene TRBV2; tentatively, D is TRBD2 (7 bases). V was pared by 6 bases and J by 9 bases, with 12 bases between. Germline CDR1 and CDR2: SNHLY and FYNNEI. This CDR3 contains 12 residues. CDR3 DNA sequence: TGTGCCAGCAGAGGGGGGGCCTCTGAGCAGTTCTTC. It is translated as CASRGGASEQFF.

This clonotype has a count of ten or more. The V gene is TRBV4-1, the J gene TRBJ2-7; no clear D. This CDR3 has 16 amino acids. V lost 0 bases and J lost 9, with 21 bases in between. Per the germline V gene, CDR1 is MGHRA and CDR2 is YSYEKL. CDR3 bases: TGCGCCAGCAGCCAAGAGTCCGCCAACCCTCGCCGAACGCAGTACTTC. This encodes CASSQESANPRRTQYF.

This clonotype was observed a handful of times. The V gene is TRBV10-3, the J gene TRBJ1-2, with D tentatively TRBD1 (5 bases). Deletions cut 1 base from V and 4 bases from J, with 16 bases between. The CDR3 runs to 16 residues. Germline V gene sequence: CDR1 ENHRY, CDR2 SYGVKD. The CDR3 DNA reads as TGTGCCATCAGTGAGTTGGTCGCGGGGCCTGGCTATGGCTACACCTTC. As protein: CAISELVAGPGYGYTF.

This clonotype was counted only a few times. The rearrangement uses TRBV12-3 or TRBV12-4 and TRBJ1-3; no firm D call. CDR3 length: 14 amino acids. Trimming left V 6 bases short and J 1 base short, with 10 bases between. CDR3 region: CASRMGESGNTIYF. The CDR3 DNA reads TGTGCCAGCAGGATGGGAGAATCTGGAAACACCATATATTTT.

The rearrangement uses TRBV27 and TRBJ2-1; 8 nucleotides agree with TRBD2. This CDR3 is built from 15 residues. Germline-derived CDR1 and CDR2 are MNHEY and SMNVEV (reference sequence). V shed 6 bases, J shed 7 bases, and the junction held 11 bases outside the gene matches. CDR3 nucleotides: TGTGCCAGCAGCCCCAGCGGGGGTCTCGGGAATGAGCAGTTCTTC. Encoded protein: CASSPSGGLGNEQFF.

V is TRBV27 and J is TRBJ2-1, with a possible D match to TRBD1 (6 bases). Per the germline V gene, CDR1 is MNHEY and CDR2 is SMNVEV (reference sequence). V was clipped by 5 bases and J by 8 bases, with 19 bases between them. The CDR3 consists of 15 residues. In nucleotides, the CDR3 is TGTGCCAGCAGTCACCTGACAGGTTCGTTTGATGAGCAGTTCTTC. It is translated as CASSHLTGSFDEQFF.

The DNA of the CDR3 is TGTGCCAGCAGTTCGCCGGGACTAGATGTCAATGAGCAGTTCTTC. Protein: CASSSPGLDVNEQFF. J is TRBJ2-1 and V is TRBV6-8; 8 positions agree with TRBD2. There are 15 residues in the CDR3. Per germline, CDR1 MNHGY and CDR2 SAAAGT. The V segment lost 4 bases and the J segment 6 bases; nucleotides outside the gene matches: 8.

The chain links TRBV6-5 to TRBJ1-4, with D hard to call. Germline CDR1 reads MNHEY; CDR2 reads SVGAGI. V was clipped by 5 bases and J by 3 bases, with 10 bases between them. This CDR3 spans 14 amino acids. CDR3 sequence reads: CASSKLGPNEKLFF. DNA of the CDR3: TGTGCCAGCAGTAAGCTCGGCCCTAATGAAAAACTGTTTTTT.

This rearrangement joins TRBV9 to TRBJ2-3, with TRBD2 as a possible D gene (7 bases). The V end was cut by 4 bases, the J end by 6 bases, with 15 bases between. The length of the CDR3 is 14 residues. CDR1 is SGDLS, CDR2 YYNGEE, per germline. This CDR3 reads CASSPYAGADTQYF. The CDR3 nucleotides are TGTGCCAGCAGCCCCTACGCGGGGGCGGATACGCAGTATTTT.

The chain carries TRBV9 and TRBJ2-1; 10 bases agree with TRBD2. This CDR3 is built from 16 residues. Unmatched junction bases numbered 6, after V lost 0 bases and J lost 6 bases. The germline CDR1 and CDR2 sequences are SGDLS and YYNGEE. CDR3 coding DNA: TGTGCCAGCAGCGTAGGGGAGCGGGGGGGCCTCAATGAGCAGTTCTTC. Translating it yields CASSVGERGGLNEQFF. Together with reference TRBV9 and TRBJ2-1, the CDR3 gives the full variable domain: DSGVTQTPKHLITATGQRVTLRCSPRSGDLSVYWYQQSLDQGLQFLIQYYNGEERAKGNILERFSAQQFPDLHSELNLSSLELGDSALYFCASSVGERGGLNEQFFGPGTRLTVL.

This clonotype appeared a few times. The chain is built from TRBV7-8 and TRBJ2-7; TRBD2 matches at 7 bases. The CDR3 loop spans 15 amino acids. Germline V gene data show CDR1 as SGHVS and CDR2 as FQNEAQ. After removal of 5 bases from V and 4 bases from J, the junction contained 11 bases not matched to a gene. CDR3 sequence: CASSPEVAGLYEQYV. Here the CDR3 DNA reads TGTGCCAGCAGCCCCGAGGTAGCGGGCTTATACGAGCAGTACGTC.

This clonotype was counted a single time. One junction end does not reproduce the germline sequence, and a read error may be involved. The chain couples TRBV12-3 or TRBV12-4 to TRBJ2-2; D is uncertain. The CDR3 is 16 amino acids. This CDR3 is CASSWYGGRNTRELFF. The CDR3 DNA follows: TGTGCCAGCAGCTGGTACGGCGGCAGGAACACCAGGGAGCTGTTTTTT.

The table lists this clonotype with a few counts. The CDR3 DNA is TGTGCCACCAGTCTGGGCTCAGATACGCAGTATTTT. This gives the protein CATSLGSDTQYF. The chain combines TRBV24-1 with TRBJ2-3, with D uncertain. V lost 6 bases and J lost 4, with 7 bases in between. CDR1 is KGHDR and CDR2 is SFDVKD in the germline V gene. This CDR3 has 12 amino acids.

This clonotype showed up just a few times. The CDR3 DNA reads as TGTGCCAGCAGCACCCGACAGGGTAGGACCGGGGAGCTGTTTTTT. This gives the protein CASSTRQGRTGELFF. V gene TRBV11-2 combines with J gene TRBJ2-2; TRBD1 matches at 7 bases. Germline lookup yields CDR1 SGHAT and CDR2 FQNNGV. This CDR3 region has 15 residues. V lost 5 bases to trimming and J lost 5 bases; unmatched junction nucleotides: 8.

This clonotype was detected many times. The chain couples TRBV6-6 to TRBJ2-1; TRBD1 is a possible D gene (8 bases). CDR3 size: 16 residues. Germline values: CDR1 MNHNY, CDR2 SVGAGI (reference sequence). Trimming stripped 3 bases from V and 7 bases from J, with 19 bases between. The CDR3 sequence: CASSYPRTGRENEQFF. The CDR3 region has the DNA TGTGCCAGCAGTTATCCCCGGACAGGGAGGGAAAATGAGCAGTTCTTC.

The chain links TRBV6-6 to TRBJ1-6; D is possibly TRBD1 (5 bases). Germline-derived CDR1 and CDR2 are MNHNY and SVGAGI (reference sequence). Trimming stripped 6 bases from V and 14 bases from J, with 20 bases between. The CDR3 contains 14 residues. The CDR3 DNA follows: TGTGCCAGCAGCCCCCCGGGACCGCTAGGATCCCTCCACTTT. Residues: CASSPPGPLGSLHF.

This clonotype appeared a few times. The chain has TRBV6-1 and TRBJ2-7, with 7 bases fitting TRBD2. Unmatched junction bases numbered 16, after V lost 2 bases and J lost 0 bases. Germline CDR1 MNHNS, CDR2 SASEGT. This CDR3 is built from 19 residues. CDR3 sequence reads: CASSEIWGGAELGSYEQYV. The CDR3 DNA reads as TGTGCCAGCAGTGAAATTTGGGGAGGGGCCGAACTGGGCTCCTACGAGCAGTACGTC.

This clonotype has only a few counts. This sequence joins TRBV4-2 and TRBJ2-5; weak D call: TRBD1 (6 bases). The germline V and J ends were trimmed by 0 bases and 0 bases, with 14 bases remaining between them. In germline, CDR1 is LGHNA, CDR2 YNFKEQ. The CDR3 totals 17 residues. The CDR3 coding sequence is TGTGCCAGCAGCCAAGAGAGTTGGCAGGGGCACCAAGAGACCCAGTACTTC. It yields the protein CASSQESWQGHQETQYF.

As concerns this clonotype: This may be a read error, as it is one base from a much larger clone. The gene calls are TRBV7-6 and TRBJ2-3; 7 bases match TRBD1. CDR1 SGHVS and CDR2 FNYEAQ come from the germline V gene. V lost 1 base, J lost 2 bases, and 6 bases stayed unmatched. The CDR3 covers 16 residues. The chain's CDR3 is CASSLEGARDTDTQYF. DNA for the CDR3: TGTGCCAGCAGCTTAGAGGGGGCTCGCGACACAGATACGCAGTATTTT. Based on the CDR3 plus reference TRBV7-6 and TRBJ2-3, the full variable domain is GAGVSQSPRYKVTKRGQDVALRCDPISGHVSLYWYRQALGQGPEFLTYFNYEAQQDKSGLPNDRFSAERPEGSISTLTIQRTEQRDSAMYRCASSLEGARDTDTQYFGPGTRLTVL.

The chain carries TRBV27 and TRBJ2-3; D perhaps matches TRBD1 (6 bases). Per the germline V gene, CDR1 is MNHEY and CDR2 is SMNVEV (reference sequence). V lost 5 bases and J lost 5, with 8 bases in between. This CDR3 spans 12 amino acids. The CDR3 is CASSGGLDTQYF. Written as DNA, the CDR3 is TGTGCCAGCAGTGGGGGCCTAGATACGCAGTATTTT.

The table lists this clonotype with a few counts. The chain employs TRBV20-1 and TRBJ2-7, with TRBD2 matching 11 bases. The V gene's germline CDR1 is DFQATT and CDR2 SNEGSKA (reference sequence). V lost 6 bases to trimming and J lost 3 bases; unmatched junction nucleotides: 10. The CDR3 is made up of 15 amino acids. The CDR3: CSAPAAGTSGYEQYF. As DNA, the CDR3 is TGCAGTGCCCCCGCGGCCGGGACTAGCGGCTACGAGCAGTACTTC.

The chain combines TRBV7-2 with TRBJ1-2; D unclear. In germline, CDR1 is SGHTA, CDR2 FQGNSA. The CDR3 consists of 15 residues. Trimming shortened V by 6 bases and J by 0 bases, and 14 bases separated the two germline ends. The CDR3 DNA sequence: TGTGCCAGCAGAAACGCCAGGTCGGCTAACTATGGCTACACCTTC. Encoded protein: CASRNARSANYGYTF.

The chain employs TRBV19 and TRBJ2-1; 10 nucleotides align to TRBD2. The V segment lost 5 bases and the J segment 0 bases; nucleotides outside the gene matches: 10. The germline gives CDR1 LNHDA, CDR2 SQIVND (reference sequence). CDR3 length: 18 amino acids. CDR3 region: CASSPRGSGGVSYNEQFF. CDR3 bases: TGTGCCAGTAGTCCACGGGGAAGCGGGGGGGTCTCCTACAATGAGCAGTTCTTC.

J is TRBJ2-2 and V is TRBV7-9; D remains ambiguous. Germline V gives CDR1 SEHNR, CDR2 FQNEAQ (reference sequence). Trimming shortened V by 2 bases and J by 0 bases, and 10 bases separated the two germline ends. The CDR3 has 16 residues. In DNA, the CDR3 is TGTGCCAGCAGCTTAAGGCCTTTAGCGAACACCGGGGAGCTGTTTTTT. Its protein product is CASSLRPLANTGELFF.